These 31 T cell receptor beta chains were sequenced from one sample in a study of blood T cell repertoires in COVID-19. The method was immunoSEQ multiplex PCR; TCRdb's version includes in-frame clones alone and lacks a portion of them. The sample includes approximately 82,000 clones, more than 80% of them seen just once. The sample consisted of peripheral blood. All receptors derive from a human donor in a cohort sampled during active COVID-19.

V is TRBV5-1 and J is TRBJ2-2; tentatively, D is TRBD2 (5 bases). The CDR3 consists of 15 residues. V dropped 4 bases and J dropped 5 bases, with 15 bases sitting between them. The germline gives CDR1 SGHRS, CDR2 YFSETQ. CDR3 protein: CASSAGPRGTGELFF. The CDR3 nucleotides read TGCGCCAGCAGCGCTGGACCCCGAGGGACCGGGGAGCTGTTTTTT.

The CDR3, as DNA: TGTGCCAGCAGCTTAGCGCTGGGGCAGCGCCTTGCCAACACCATATATTTT. This translates into CASSLALGQRLANTIYF. The J gene is TRBJ1-3, the V gene TRBV7-9, with D tentatively TRBD1 (5 bases). Germline CDR1 and CDR2: SEHNR and FQNEAQ (reference sequence). V gave up 0 bases and J gave up 7 bases, with 19 bases separating them. This CDR3 spans 17 amino acids.

The CDR3 region is CASSTGLAGGPETQYF. CDR3 bases: TGCGCCAGCAGCACGGGACTAGCGGGGGGGCCAGAGACCCAGTACTTC. The chain carries TRBV5-1 and TRBJ2-5, with 16 bases lining up with TRBD2. This CDR3 contains 16 residues. Germline V gene data show CDR1 as SGHRS and CDR2 as YFSETQ. V lost 4 bases, J lost 4 bases, and 4 bases stayed unmatched.

CDR3 sequence (DNA): TGTGCCAGCAGCTTAATCAATGAGGGGGTAGGGTCACCCCTCCACTTT. As protein: CASSLINEGVGSPLHF. The rearrangement uses TRBV7-9 and TRBJ1-6; TRBD1 might be the D (6 bases). CDR1 is SEHNR and CDR2 is FQNEAQ in the germline V gene (reference sequence). The CDR3 is 16 amino acids. V dropped 2 bases and J dropped 10 bases, with 18 bases sitting between them.

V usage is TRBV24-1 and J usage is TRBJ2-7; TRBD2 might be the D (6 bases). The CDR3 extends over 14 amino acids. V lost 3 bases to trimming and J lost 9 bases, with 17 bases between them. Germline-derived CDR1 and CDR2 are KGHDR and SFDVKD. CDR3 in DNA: TGTGCCACCAGTGATCGCGGGACTCCCAACGGGCAGTACTTC. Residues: CATSDRGTPNGQYF.

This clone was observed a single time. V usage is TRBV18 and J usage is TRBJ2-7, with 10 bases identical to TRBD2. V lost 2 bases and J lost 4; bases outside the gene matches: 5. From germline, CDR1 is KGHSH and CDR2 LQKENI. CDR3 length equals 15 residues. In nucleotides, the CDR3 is TGTGCCAGCTCACCAGATCTAGCGGGGGAATACGAGCAGTACTTC. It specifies CASSPDLAGEYEQYF.

The CDR3 loop is CASSRRGGGGTEAFF. DNA for the CDR3: TGTGCCAGCAGTCGGCGAGGGGGGGGAGGCACTGAAGCTTTCTTT. This rearrangement joins TRBV28 to TRBJ1-1; D possibly corresponds to TRBD1 (6 bases). Germline assignment: CDR1 MDHEN and CDR2 SYDVKM. The CDR3 runs 15 residues. V was shortened by 5 bases and J by 4 bases, with 17 bases between the two germline ends.

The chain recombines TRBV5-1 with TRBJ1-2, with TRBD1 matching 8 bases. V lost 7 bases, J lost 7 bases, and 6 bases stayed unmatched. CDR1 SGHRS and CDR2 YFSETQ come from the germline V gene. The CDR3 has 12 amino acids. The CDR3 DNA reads TGCGCCAGCGGACAGGGTGAGCGTGGCTACACCTTC. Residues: CASGQGERGYTF.

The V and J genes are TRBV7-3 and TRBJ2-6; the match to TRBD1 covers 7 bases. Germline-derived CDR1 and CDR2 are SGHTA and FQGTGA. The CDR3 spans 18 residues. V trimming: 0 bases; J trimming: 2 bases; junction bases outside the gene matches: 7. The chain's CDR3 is CASSLTWGQSTGANVLTF. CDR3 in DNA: TGTGCCAGCAGCTTAACTTGGGGACAGTCGACTGGGGCCAACGTCCTGACTTTC. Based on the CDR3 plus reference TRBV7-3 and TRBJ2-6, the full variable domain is GAGVSQTPSNKVTEKGKYVELRCDPISGHTALYWYRQSLGQGPEFLIYFQGTGAADDSGLPNDRFFAVRPEGSVSTLKIQRTERGDSAVYLCASSLTWGQSTGANVLTFGAGSRLTVL.

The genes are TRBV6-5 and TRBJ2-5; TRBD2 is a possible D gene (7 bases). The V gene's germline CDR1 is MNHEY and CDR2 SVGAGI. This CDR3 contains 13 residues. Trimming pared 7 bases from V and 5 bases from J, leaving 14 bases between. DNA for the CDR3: TGTGCCAGCACTCAGGGGAGGGAGGAGACCCAGTACTTC. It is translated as CASTQGREETQYF.

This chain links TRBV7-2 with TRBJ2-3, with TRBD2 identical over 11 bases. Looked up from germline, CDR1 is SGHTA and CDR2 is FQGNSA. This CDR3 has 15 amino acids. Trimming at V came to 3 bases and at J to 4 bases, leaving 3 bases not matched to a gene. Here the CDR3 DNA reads TGTGCCAGCAGCTTGTTAGCGGGGGGGGCAGATACGCAGTATTTT. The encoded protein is CASSLLAGGADTQYF.

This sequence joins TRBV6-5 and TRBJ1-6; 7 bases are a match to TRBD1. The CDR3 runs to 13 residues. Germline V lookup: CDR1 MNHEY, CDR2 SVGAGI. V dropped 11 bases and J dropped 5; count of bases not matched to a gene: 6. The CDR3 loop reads CAGGGQNNSPLHF. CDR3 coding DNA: TGTGCCGGTGGGGGACAGAATAATTCACCCCTCCACTTT.

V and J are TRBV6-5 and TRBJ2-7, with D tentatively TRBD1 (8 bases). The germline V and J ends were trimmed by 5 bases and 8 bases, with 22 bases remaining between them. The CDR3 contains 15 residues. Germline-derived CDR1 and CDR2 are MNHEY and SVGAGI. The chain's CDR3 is CASSPGLNRGGQQYF. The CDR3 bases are TGTGCCAGCAGTCCTGGATTGAACAGGGGGGGACAGCAGTACTTC.

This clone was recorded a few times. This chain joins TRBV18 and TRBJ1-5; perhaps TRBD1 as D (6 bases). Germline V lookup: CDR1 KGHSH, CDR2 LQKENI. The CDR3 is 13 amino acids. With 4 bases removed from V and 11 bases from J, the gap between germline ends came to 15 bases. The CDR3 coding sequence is TGTGCCAGCTCACAGGAGGGGGGGGTGGCCCAGCATTTT. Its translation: CASSQEGGVAQHF. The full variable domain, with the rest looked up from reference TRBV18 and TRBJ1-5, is NAGVMQNPRHLVRRRGQEARLRCSPMKGHSHVYWYRQLPEEGLKFMVYLQKENIIDESGMPKERFSAEFPKEGPSILRIQQVVRGDSAAYFCASSQEGGVAQHFGDGTRLSIL.

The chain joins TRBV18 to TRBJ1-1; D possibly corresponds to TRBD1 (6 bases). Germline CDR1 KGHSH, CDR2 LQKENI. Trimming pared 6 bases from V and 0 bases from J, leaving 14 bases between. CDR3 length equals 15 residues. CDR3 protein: CASSARGTVNTEAFF. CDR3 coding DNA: TGTGCCAGCTCGGCGAGGGGGACCGTGAACACTGAAGCTTTCTTT.

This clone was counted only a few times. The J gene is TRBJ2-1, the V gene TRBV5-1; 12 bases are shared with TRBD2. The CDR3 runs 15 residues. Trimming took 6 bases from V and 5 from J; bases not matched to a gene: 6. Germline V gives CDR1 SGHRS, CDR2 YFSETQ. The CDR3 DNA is TGCGCCAGCACCCTCGGACTAGCGGGGAACAATGAGCAGTTCTTC. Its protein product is CASTLGLAGNNEQFF.

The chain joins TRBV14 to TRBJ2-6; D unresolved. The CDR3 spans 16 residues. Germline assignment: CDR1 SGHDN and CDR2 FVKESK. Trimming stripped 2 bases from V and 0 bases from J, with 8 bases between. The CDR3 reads CASSQYRSSGANVLTF. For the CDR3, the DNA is TGTGCCAGCAGCCAATATCGGAGCTCTGGGGCCAACGTCCTGACTTTC.

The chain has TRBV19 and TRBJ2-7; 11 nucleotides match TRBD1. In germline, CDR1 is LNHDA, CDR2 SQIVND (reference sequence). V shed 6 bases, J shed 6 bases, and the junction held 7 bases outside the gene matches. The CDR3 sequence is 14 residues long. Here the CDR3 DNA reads TGTGCCAGTAGCCCCCGGACAGGGGGCGGCGAGCAGTACTTC. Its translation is CASSPRTGGGEQYF.

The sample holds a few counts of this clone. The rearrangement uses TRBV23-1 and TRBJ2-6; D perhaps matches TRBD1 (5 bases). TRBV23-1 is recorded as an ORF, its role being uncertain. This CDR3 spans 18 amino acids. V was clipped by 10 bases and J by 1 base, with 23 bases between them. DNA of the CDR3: TGCGCCACTCCACTGGGGCAGCTTGCCACTTCTGGGGCCAACGTCCTGACTTTC. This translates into CATPLGQLATSGANVLTF.

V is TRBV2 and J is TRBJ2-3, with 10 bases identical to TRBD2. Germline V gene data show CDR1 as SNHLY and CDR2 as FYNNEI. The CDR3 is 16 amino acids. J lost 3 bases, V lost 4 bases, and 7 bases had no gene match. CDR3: CASSAGQRGGTDTQYF. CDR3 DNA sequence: TGTGCCAGCAGTGCGGGCCAGCGGGGGGGAACAGATACGCAGTATTTT.

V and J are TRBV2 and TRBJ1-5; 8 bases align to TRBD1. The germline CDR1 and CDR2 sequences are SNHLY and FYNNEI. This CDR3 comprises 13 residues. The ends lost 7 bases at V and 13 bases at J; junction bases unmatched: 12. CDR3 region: CASTNVGQGRQHF. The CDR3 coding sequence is TGTGCCAGCACCAACGTTGGACAGGGCAGACAGCATTTT.

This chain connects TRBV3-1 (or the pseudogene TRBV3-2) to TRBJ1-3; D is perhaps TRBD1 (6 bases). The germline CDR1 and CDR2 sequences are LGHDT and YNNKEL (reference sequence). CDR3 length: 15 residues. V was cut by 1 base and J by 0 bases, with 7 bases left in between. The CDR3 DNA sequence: TGTGCCAGCAGCCAAGGGGGGCACTCTGGAAACACCATATATTTT. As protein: CASSQGGHSGNTIYF.

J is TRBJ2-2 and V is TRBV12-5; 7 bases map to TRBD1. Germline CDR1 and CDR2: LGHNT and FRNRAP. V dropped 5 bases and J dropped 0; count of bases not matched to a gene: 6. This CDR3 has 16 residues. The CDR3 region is CASGLWQGANTGELFF. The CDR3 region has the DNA TGTGCTAGTGGTCTCTGGCAGGGGGCGAACACCGGGGAGCTGTTTTTT.

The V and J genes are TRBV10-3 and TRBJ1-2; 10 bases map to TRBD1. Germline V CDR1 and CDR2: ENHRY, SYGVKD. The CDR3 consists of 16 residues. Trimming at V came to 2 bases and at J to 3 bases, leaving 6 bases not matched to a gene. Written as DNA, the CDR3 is TGTGCCATCAGTGAGAGAGGGACAGGGGAGGACTATGGCTACACCTTC. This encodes CAISERGTGEDYGYTF.

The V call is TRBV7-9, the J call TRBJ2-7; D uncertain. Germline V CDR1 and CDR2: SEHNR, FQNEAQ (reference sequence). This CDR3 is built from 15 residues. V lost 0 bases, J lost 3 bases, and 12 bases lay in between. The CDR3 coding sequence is TGTGCCAGCAGCTTAGCGACCGCGAGGATCTACGAGCAGTACTTC. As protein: CASSLATARIYEQYF. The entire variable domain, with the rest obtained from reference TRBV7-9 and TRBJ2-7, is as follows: DTGVSQNPRHKITKRGQNVTFRCDPISEHNRLYWYRQTLGQGPEFLTYFQNEAQLEKSRLLSDRFSAERPKGSFSTLEIQRTEQGDSAMYLCASSLATARIYEQYFGPGTRLTVT.

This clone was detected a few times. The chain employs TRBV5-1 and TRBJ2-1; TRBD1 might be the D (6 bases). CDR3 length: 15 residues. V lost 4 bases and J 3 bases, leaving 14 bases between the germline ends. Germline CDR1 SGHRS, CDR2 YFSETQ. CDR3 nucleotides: TGCGCCAGCAGCACCCGGGACACTTACTACAATGAGCAGTTCTTC. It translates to CASSTRDTYYNEQFF.

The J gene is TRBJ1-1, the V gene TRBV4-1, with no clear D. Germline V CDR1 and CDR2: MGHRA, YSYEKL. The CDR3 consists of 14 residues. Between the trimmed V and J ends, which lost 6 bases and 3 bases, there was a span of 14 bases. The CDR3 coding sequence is TGCGCCAGCAGAAAGCCGGCCCGGGACACTGAAGCTTTCTTT. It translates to CASRKPARDTEAFF.

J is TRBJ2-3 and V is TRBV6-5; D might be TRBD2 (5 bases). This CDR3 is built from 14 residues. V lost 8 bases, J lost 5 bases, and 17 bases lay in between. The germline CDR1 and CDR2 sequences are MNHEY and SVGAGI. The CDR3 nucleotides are TGTGCCAGCGCGACCTCCTCCCGGGGAGATACGCAGTATTTT. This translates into CASATSSRGDTQYF.

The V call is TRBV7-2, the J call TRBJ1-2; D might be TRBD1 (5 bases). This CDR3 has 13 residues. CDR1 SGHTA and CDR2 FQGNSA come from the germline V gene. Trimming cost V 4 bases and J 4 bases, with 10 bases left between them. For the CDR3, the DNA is TGTGCCAGCAGCTACGACAGAACCTATGGCTACACCTTC. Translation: CASSYDRTYGYTF.

CDR3 loop: CASSSPGGEGAIEQFF. The CDR3 coding sequence is TGTGCCAGCAGTTCCCCAGGGGGCGAAGGGGCAATCGAGCAGTTCTTC. The chain is built from TRBV28 and TRBJ2-1; 8 bases match TRBD1. Germline V gives CDR1 MDHEN, CDR2 SYDVKM. V was pared by 4 bases and J by 10 bases, with 15 bases of the junction left unmatched. The CDR3 has 16 amino acids.

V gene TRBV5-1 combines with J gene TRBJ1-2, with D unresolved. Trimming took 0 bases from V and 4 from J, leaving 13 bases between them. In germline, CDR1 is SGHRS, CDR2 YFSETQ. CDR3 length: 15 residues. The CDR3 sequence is CASSLVAGAGYGYTF. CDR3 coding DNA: TGCGCCAGCAGCTTGGTAGCGGGTGCCGGCTATGGCTACACCTTC.